The 27 T cell receptor beta chains presented below share a single source sample, sequenced in a study of blood T cell repertoires in COVID-19. The assay was immunoSEQ multiplex PCR, and TCRdb's table has in-frame clones only and misses some. The sample carries about 180,000 clones, approximately 80% recorded once. Sequencing was done on a sample of PBMCs or T cells enriched from blood (not recorded which). Source of these receptors: a man aged 45-65 years who had recovered from COVID-19.

The rearrangement joins TRBV18 to TRBJ2-3, with 7 positions matching TRBD1. The CDR3 extends over 16 amino acids. Germline loops: CDR1 KGHSH, CDR2 LQKENI. V lost 6 bases to trimming and J lost 5 bases; unmatched junction nucleotides: 14. For the CDR3, the DNA is TGTGCCAGCTCGGCCGTTGTCGGACAGGTTGAAGATACGCAGTATTTT. Residues: CASSAVVGQVEDTQYF.

The chain is built from TRBV19 and TRBJ1-1, with D hard to call. Germline-derived CDR1 and CDR2 are LNHDA and SQIVND (reference sequence). This CDR3 region has 12 residues. Trimming cost V 6 bases and J 10 bases, with 15 bases left between them. The CDR3 DNA follows: TGTGCCAGTAGGCAAGAAGGAGGGAGAGCTTTCTTT. This encodes CASRQEGGRAFF.

This clone showed up many times. In DNA form, the CDR3 reads TGTGCCAGCAGCTTCGTTTTCCAGCCCCAGCATTTT. Residues: CASSFVFQPQHF. The rearrangement joins TRBV7-2 to TRBJ1-5; D is ambiguous. Trimming removed 3 bases from V and 7 bases from J, with 7 bases in between. Germline values: CDR1 SGHTA, CDR2 FQGNSA. The CDR3 sequence is 12 residues long.

This sequence joins TRBV5-6 and TRBJ1-2; maybe TRBD1 (6 bases). V lost 4 bases to trimming and J lost 3 bases, with 16 bases between them. Germline values: CDR1 SGHDT, CDR2 YYEEEE. The CDR3 has 15 amino acids. The CDR3 DNA sequence: TGTGCCAGCAGCCCGGATGGGGGCCGGGACTATGGCTACACCTTC. Its protein is CASSPDGGRDYGYTF.

This sequence joins TRBV6-5 and TRBJ2-7, with 8 bases lining up with TRBD1. Germline assignment: CDR1 MNHEY and CDR2 SVGAGI. CDR3 length: 14 residues. The V and J ends lost 6 bases and 2 bases, in that order; junction bases with no gene match: 6. In DNA, the CDR3 is TGTGCCAGCAGAAGCCCGACAGGGGCCTACGAGCAGTACTTC. Amino acids: CASRSPTGAYEQYF.

V gene TRBV7-9 combines with J gene TRBJ1-6; D not resolved. CDR1 and CDR2 from the germline V gene are SEHNR and FQNEAQ (reference sequence). Trimming stripped 3 bases from V and 0 bases from J, with 12 bases between. There are 17 residues in the CDR3. CDR3 DNA sequence: TGTGCCAGCAGCTTCGATTTGCCCAGCTCCTATAATTCACCCCTCCACTTT. Protein product: CASSFDLPSSYNSPLHF.

This clone came up a few times. The chain couples TRBV3-1 (or the pseudogene TRBV3-2) to TRBJ2-3; D possibly corresponds to TRBD2 (6 bases). Trimming left V 6 bases short and J 1 base short, with 11 bases between. Germline V gene data show CDR1 as LGHDT and CDR2 as YNNKEL (reference sequence). The CDR3 contains 14 residues. The CDR3 DNA reads TGTGCCAGCAGGATGGGACTCCGCACAGATACGCAGTATTTT. It translates to CASRMGLRTDTQYF.

This chain connects TRBV2 to TRBJ1-3; TRBD1 aligns across 7 bases. Germline CDR1 SNHLY, CDR2 FYNNEI. Unmatched junction bases numbered 12, after V lost 6 bases and J lost 7 bases. CDR3 size: 15 residues. In DNA form, the CDR3 reads TGTGCCAGCAGCGAGAGACAGGGAACTAGCAACACCATATATTTT. This translates into CASSERQGTSNTIYF.

The rearrangement links TRBV6-1 to TRBJ1-6; D gene uncertain. Germline CDR1 MNHNS, CDR2 SASEGT. The ends were cut back, 2 bases at V and 9 bases at J, with 17 bases in the middle. CDR3 length equals 16 residues. The CDR3 region is CASSESSVSGSSPLHF. In DNA, the CDR3 is TGTGCCAGCAGTGAAAGTTCCGTTTCTGGGAGTTCACCCCTCCACTTT.

The chain carries TRBV6-5 and TRBJ2-5; 7 bases align to TRBD2. The germline gives CDR1 MNHEY, CDR2 SVGAGI. The CDR3 has 13 residues. V lost 5 bases and J lost 5; bases outside the gene matches: 5. The DNA of the CDR3 is TGTGCCAGCAGTCAGACTAGCCCGGAGACCCAGTACTTC. Encoded protein: CASSQTSPETQYF.

The rearrangement links TRBV29-1 to TRBJ1-2; 9 nucleotides line up with TRBD1. The CDR3 runs 12 residues. The V segment lost 8 bases and the J segment 7 bases; nucleotides outside the gene matches: 8. CDR1 is SQVTM, CDR2 ANQGSEA, per germline. The CDR3 loop reads CSTTGGVSGYTF. The CDR3 nucleotides read TGCAGCACCACAGGGGGCGTATCTGGCTACACCTTC.

The table lists this clone with a few counts. The chain recombines TRBV7-2 with TRBJ1-2; 7 bases map to TRBD1. Trimming took 5 bases from V and 2 from J; bases not matched to a gene: 8. Germline V gives CDR1 SGHTA, CDR2 FQGNSA. The CDR3 is made up of 15 amino acids. The DNA for the CDR3 is TGTGCCAGCAGCCCGCAGGGGACAGAGAACTATGGCTACACCTTC. Its translation is CASSPQGTENYGYTF.

The rearrangement uses TRBV28 and TRBJ1-4; D ambiguous. Germline assignment: CDR1 MDHEN and CDR2 SYDVKM. The CDR3 extends over 15 amino acids. V was shortened by 2 bases and J by 10 bases, with 17 bases between the two germline ends. Here the CDR3 DNA reads TGTGCCAGCAGTTTACCCCACGGCGTCCCGGGAAAACTGTTTTTT. Protein product: CASSLPHGVPGKLFF. Filled out from reference TRBV28 and TRBJ1-4, the complete variable domain reads DVKVTQSSRYLVKRTGEKVFLECVQDMDHENMFWYRQDPGLGLRLIYFSYDVKMKEKGDIPEGYSVSREKKERFSLILESASTNQTSMYLCASSLPHGVPGKLFFGSGTQLSVL.

The chain is built from TRBV19 and TRBJ1-4; TRBD1 matches 10 bases. The CDR3 is 17 residues long. V shed 3 bases and J 7 bases; nucleotides not matched to a gene: 11. Germline-derived CDR1 and CDR2 are LNHDA and SQIVND (reference sequence). CDR3 residues: CASSILGQGPNGEKLFF. The CDR3 bases are TGTGCCAGTAGTATTTTGGGACAGGGGCCAAATGGTGAAAAACTGTTTTTT.

The J gene is TRBJ1-1, the V gene TRBV7-9; TRBD1 agrees at 8 bases. J gave up 0 bases and V 1 base, and 1 base lay outside the gene matches. There are 15 residues in the CDR3. Germline CDR1 and CDR2: SEHNR and FQNEAQ (reference sequence). The CDR3 DNA is TGTGCCAGCAGCTTAGACAGGGGGGTGAACACTGAAGCTTTCTTT. The encoded protein is CASSLDRGVNTEAFF.

This clone was seen a single time. The chain joins TRBV5-6 to TRBJ1-2; D is undetermined. There are 11 residues in the CDR3. The V end lost 6 bases, the J end lost 3 bases, and 6 bases lay between the germline ends. CDR1 and CDR2 (germline): SGHDT, YYEEEE. The CDR3 DNA reads TGTGCCAGCAAGCGAGACTATGGCTACACCTTC. Protein product: CASKRDYGYTF.

This clone is a singleton in its sample. This chain links TRBV7-9 with TRBJ1-4; perhaps TRBD1 as D (6 bases). The V gene's germline CDR1 is SEHNR and CDR2 FQNEAQ (reference sequence). The CDR3 is 14 residues long. The V gene lost 1 base and the J gene lost 8 bases, with 11 bases spanning the gap. This CDR3 reads CASSLGQGSEKLFF. CDR3 coding DNA: TGTGCCAGCAGCTTAGGCCAGGGGAGCGAAAAACTGTTTTTT.

The rearrangement links TRBV10-3 to TRBJ1-5; D is undetermined. Per the germline V gene, CDR1 is ENHRY and CDR2 is SYGVKD. There are 13 residues in the CDR3. Trimming took off 0 bases at V and 4 bases at J, with 4 bases between the two ends. The CDR3 nucleotides are TGTGCCATCAGTGAGTCTCGTAATCAGCCCCAGCATTTT. Protein: CAISESRNQPQHF.

V is TRBV3-1 (or the pseudogene TRBV3-2) and J is TRBJ1-6, with 9 bases aligning to TRBD1. The CDR3 covers 15 residues. J lost 6 bases, V lost 1 base, and 1 base had no gene match. Germline V gene data show CDR1 as LGHDT and CDR2 as YNNKEL (reference sequence). CDR3 protein: CASSQGTGANSPLHF. The CDR3 DNA follows: TGTGCCAGCAGCCAAGGGACAGGGGCTAATTCACCCCTCCACTTT.

The V gene is TRBV6-2 or TRBV6-3, the J gene TRBJ2-5; D is uncertain. The V gene's germline CDR1 is MNHEY and CDR2 SVGEGT. V was shortened by 5 bases and J by 0 bases, with 7 bases between the two germline ends. The CDR3 sequence is 13 residues long. The CDR3 loop is CASSDMYQETQYF. CDR3 DNA sequence: TGTGCCAGCAGTGACATGTACCAAGAGACCCAGTACTTC.

This clone turned up a few times. V and J are TRBV5-1 and TRBJ1-1; D is unclear. Trimming stripped 9 bases from V and 1 base from J, with 19 bases between. CDR1 and CDR2 (germline): SGHRS, YFSETQ. CDR3 length: 15 residues. CDR3 in amino acids: CATRWGDTENTEAFF. CDR3 DNA: TGCGCCACCAGATGGGGAGACACCGAGAACACTGAAGCTTTCTTT.

The chain employs TRBV2 and TRBJ1-1; D is uncertain. V lost 4 bases and J lost 3, with 9 bases in between. Germline values: CDR1 SNHLY, CDR2 FYNNEI. This CDR3 is built from 13 residues. CDR3 DNA sequence: TGTGCCAGCAGTGTGGACTTGGACACTGAAGCTTTCTTT. Residues: CASSVDLDTEAFF.

This chain uses TRBV5-5 with TRBJ2-5, with 8 bases matching TRBD2. Germline assignment: CDR1 SGHKS and CDR2 YYEKEE (reference sequence). The CDR3 consists of 19 residues. V lost 0 bases and J lost 2; bases outside the gene matches: 15. The CDR3 DNA follows: TGTGCCAGCAGCTTGGCGGGAAGCGGGGGCTCTCCGGGGCAAGAGACCCAGTACTTC. This codes for CASSLAGSGGSPGQETQYF.

This clone appeared once. The V gene is TRBV5-4, the J gene TRBJ2-2; tentatively, D is TRBD1 (6 bases). This CDR3 has 15 residues. The V and J ends lost 5 bases and 2 bases respectively, with 13 bases between them. Germline V gene data show CDR1 as SGHNT and CDR2 as YYREEE (reference sequence). The CDR3 nucleotides are TGTGCCAGCAGATATCGGGACACCAACACCGGGGAGCTGTTTTTT. Translation gives CASRYRDTNTGELFF.

This chain uses TRBV15 with TRBJ1-2; D gene uncertain. The CDR3 runs 15 residues. Germline assignment: CDR1 LNHNV and CDR2 YYDKDF (reference sequence). V lost 0 bases and J 7 bases, leaving 15 bases between the germline ends. DNA for the CDR3: TGTGCCACCAGCAGAGAAACGGGAAAGCTATCTGGCTACACCTTC. Its translation: CATSRETGKLSGYTF.

This chain connects TRBV3-1 (or the pseudogene TRBV3-2) to TRBJ2-1, with a tentative D call TRBD2 (7 bases). This CDR3 contains 13 residues. Germline CDR1 LGHDT, CDR2 YNNKEL (reference sequence). The ends were cut back, 5 bases at V and 7 bases at J, with 12 bases in the middle. CDR3 in amino acids: CASSAGAGNEQFF. As DNA, the CDR3 is TGTGCCAGCAGCGCGGGGGCGGGGAATGAGCAGTTCTTC.

This chain connects TRBV5-1 to TRBJ2-3; D possibly corresponds to TRBD2 (5 bases). The germline CDR1 and CDR2 sequences are SGHRS and YFSETQ. V was clipped by 2 bases and J by 4 bases, with 14 bases between them. This CDR3 has 15 amino acids. The CDR3 protein is CASSLLTPSSDTQYF. DNA for the CDR3: TGCGCCAGCAGCTTACTAACCCCTAGCTCAGATACGCAGTATTTT.